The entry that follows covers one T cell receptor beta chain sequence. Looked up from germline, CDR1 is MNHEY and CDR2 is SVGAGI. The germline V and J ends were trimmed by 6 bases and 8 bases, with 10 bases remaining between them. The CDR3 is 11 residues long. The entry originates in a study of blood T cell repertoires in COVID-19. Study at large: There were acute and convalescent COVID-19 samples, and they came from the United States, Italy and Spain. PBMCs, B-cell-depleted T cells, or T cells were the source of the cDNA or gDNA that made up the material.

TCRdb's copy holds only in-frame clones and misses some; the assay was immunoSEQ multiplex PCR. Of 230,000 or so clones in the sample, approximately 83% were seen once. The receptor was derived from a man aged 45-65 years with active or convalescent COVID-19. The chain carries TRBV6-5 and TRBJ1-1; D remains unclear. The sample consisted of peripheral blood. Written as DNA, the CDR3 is TGTGCCAGCAGCCCGGGAGACGAAGCTTTCTTT. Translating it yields CASSPGDEAFF.